This T cell receptor (beta chain) emerged from a study of blood T cell repertoires in COVID-19. Clones were sequenced by immunoSEQ multiplex PCR, and TCRdb holds only the in-frame ones, with some missing. The top ten clones hold 4% to 6% of a sample with roughly 260,000 clones, 82% of them seen once. The V end lost 5 bases, the J end lost 7 bases, and 17 bases lay between the germline ends. The CDR3 is 14 residues long. Germline V gene data show CDR1 as MDHEN and CDR2 as SYDVKM. Sequenced: peripheral blood. V is TRBV28 and J is TRBJ1-2; D is unresolved. The sequence derives from an elderly woman with active or convalescent COVID-19. The CDR3 region is CASSAPVRGSGYTF. The DNA for the CDR3 is TGTGCCAGCAGTGCGCCGGTACGGGGTAGTGGCTACACCTTC.